These 23 T cell receptor beta chains came from one sample sequenced in a study of identical twins. TCRdb used MiXCR to reprocess the 5' RACE reads, holding one entry per CDR3 protein. The sample yields around 960,000 distinct CDR3 sequences, 9% to 15% seen once. The same sample was also studied in work on yellow fever vaccine responses in identical twins.

Sequencing was carried out using PBMCs. The receptors here all came from a young woman in good health.

The chain is built from TRBV7-8 and TRBJ1-2, with 7 bases identical to TRBD1. The trim removed 3 bases at V and 3 bases at J, leaving 10 bases unmatched. Germline V gene sequence: CDR1 SGHVS, CDR2 FQNEAQ. The CDR3 has 16 residues. CDR3 loop: CASSLIRQGVDYGYTF. CDR3 nucleotide sequence: TGTGCCAGCAGCTTGATTCGGCAGGGGGTAGACTATGGCTACACCTTC.

Only a few counts were recorded for this clonotype. V gene TRBV4-1 combines with J gene TRBJ1-6; D not resolved. The ends were cut back, 1 base at V and 5 bases at J, with 9 bases in the middle. The CDR3 loop spans 15 amino acids. The germline V gene has CDR1 MGHRA and CDR2 YSYEKL. CDR3 region: CASSQVDANNSPLHF. The CDR3 DNA follows: TGCGCCAGCAGCCAAGTGGACGCAAATAATTCACCCCTCCACTTT.

This clonotype was observed at least ten times. The V gene is TRBV29-1, the J gene TRBJ2-5, with a weak D call TRBD2 (5 bases). The germline V gene encodes CDR1 SQVTM and CDR2 ANQGSEA. V gave up 6 bases and J gave up 1 base, with 18 bases separating them. This CDR3 is 15 amino acids long. The CDR3 here is CSVSDRGTTQETQYF. The CDR3 region has the DNA TGCAGCGTCAGTGACCGGGGAACTACCCAAGAGACCCAGTACTTC.

At least ten counts were recorded for this clonotype. CDR3 coding DNA: TGTGCCAGCAGGGGGGACAGGCTCAATGGCTACACCTTC. Its protein is CASRGDRLNGYTF. The V gene is TRBV2, the J gene TRBJ1-2; the match to TRBD1 covers 8 bases. V was clipped by 6 bases and J by 6 bases; unmatched bases: 6. The CDR3 runs to 13 residues. CDR1 and CDR2 (germline): SNHLY, FYNNEI.

This clonotype was observed a few times. The chain combines TRBV10-3 with TRBJ2-5; TRBD1 aligns across 9 bases. The CDR3 totals 17 residues. The V gene end was trimmed by 10 bases and the J gene end by 3 bases; junction bases not matched to a gene: 18. CDR1 and CDR2 (germline): ENHRY, SYGVKD. The CDR3 protein is CATGDRASAEPKETQYF. DNA of the CDR3: TGTGCCACCGGGGACAGGGCCAGCGCCGAGCCGAAAGAGACCCAGTACTTC.

This clonotype was seen more than once but under ten times. The rearrangement uses TRBV7-2 and TRBJ2-7, with D maybe TRBD1 (6 bases). Between the trimmed V and J ends, which lost 1 base and 2 bases, there was a span of 9 bases. Germline values: CDR1 SGHTA, CDR2 FQGNSA. The CDR3 is 14 residues long. CDR3 sequence reads: CASSLVQGAYEQYV. CDR3 DNA sequence: TGTGCCAGCAGCTTAGTACAGGGCGCCTACGAGCAGTACGTC.

In this sample, this clonotype turned up many times. The chain carries TRBV7-9 and TRBJ2-5, with TRBD2 identical over 9 bases. After removal of 3 bases from V and 5 bases from J, the junction contained 4 bases not matched to a gene. CDR1 and CDR2 from the germline V gene are SEHNR and FQNEAQ (reference sequence). The CDR3 extends over 14 amino acids. The CDR3 DNA reads as TGTGCCAGCAGCTTTCGTCTAGCGGGGGAGACCCAGTACTTC. It codes for CASSFRLAGETQYF.

In this sample, this clonotype turned up a few times. This sequence joins TRBV7-2 and TRBJ1-2; 7 bases match TRBD1. Per germline, CDR1 SGHTA and CDR2 FQGNSA. V shed 7 bases, J shed 6 bases, and the junction held 8 bases outside the gene matches. The length of the CDR3 is 13 residues. The CDR3 protein is CASKTDRVDGYTF. In nucleotides, the CDR3 is TGTGCCAGCAAAACTGACAGGGTCGATGGCTACACCTTC.

This rearrangement joins TRBV7-6 to TRBJ2-3; 7 bases fit TRBD2. The CDR3 extends over 20 amino acids. The germline gives CDR1 SGHVS, CDR2 FNYEAQ. The ends lost 6 bases at V and 3 bases at J; junction bases unmatched: 24. This CDR3 reads CASRPSPGLYTNWGTDTQYF. CDR3 in DNA: TGTGCCAGCAGACCTAGCCCGGGACTATATACGAACTGGGGTACAGATACGCAGTATTTT.

This clonotype was seen at least ten times. The chain carries TRBV12-3 or TRBV12-4 and TRBJ1-1; D is perhaps TRBD1 (5 bases). V was clipped by 6 bases and J by 5 bases, with 16 bases between them. The CDR3 consists of 14 residues. DNA for the CDR3: TGTGCCAGCAGAAGCGGGACCGGGGTTACTGAAGCTTTCTTT. Its translation: CASRSGTGVTEAFF.

This clonotype was detected many times. The junction differs from germline at one of its ends, possibly a read error. V usage is TRBV20-1 and J usage is TRBJ2-2; D is possibly TRBD1 (5 bases). The CDR3 runs 14 residues. Germline V lookup: CDR1 DFQATT, CDR2 SNEGSKA (reference sequence). In DNA form, the CDR3 reads TGCAGTGCTAGAGCCTTACTTGACAGTTTAGAAATTCCTTTT. Its protein product is CSARALLDSLEIPF.

There are a few counts of this clonotype. This rearrangement joins TRBV20-1 to TRBJ2-2; no firm D call. The CDR3 sequence is 11 residues long. V was pared by 7 bases and J by 6 bases, with 9 bases between. Germline values: CDR1 DFQATT, CDR2 SNEGSKA (reference sequence). CDR3 region: CSGMQAGELFF. CDR3 coding DNA: TGCAGTGGGATGCAGGCCGGGGAGCTGTTTTTT.

V gene TRBV7-6 combines with J gene TRBJ2-5, with 7 bases identical to TRBD1. The length of the CDR3 is 14 residues. Germline loops: CDR1 SGHVS, CDR2 FNYEAQ. The V segment lost 5 bases and the J segment 5 bases; nucleotides outside the gene matches: 8. Written as DNA, the CDR3 is TGTGCCAGCAGCCTCAGGGGGTTGTTGGAGACCCAGTACTTC. Its translation: CASSLRGLLETQYF.

The genes are TRBV28 and TRBJ1-1, with D possibly matching TRBD1 (5 bases). The CDR3 totals 15 residues. Between the trimmed V and J ends, which lost 7 bases and 0 bases, there was a span of 15 bases. The V gene's germline CDR1 is MDHEN and CDR2 SYDVKM. The CDR3 sequence is CASNPPRDMNTEAFF. The CDR3 nucleotides read TGTGCCAGCAATCCACCCAGGGATATGAACACTGAAGCTTTCTTT.

V and J are TRBV28 and TRBJ2-5; 8 bases agree with TRBD2. Germline V lookup: CDR1 MDHEN, CDR2 SYDVKM. After removal of 5 bases from V and 5 bases from J, the junction contained 10 bases not matched to a gene. The CDR3 loop spans 15 amino acids. CDR3 nucleotide sequence: TGTGCCAGCAGTGCCTCGGGGGGGCTGGGGGAGACCCAGTACTTC. This gives the protein CASSASGGLGETQYF.

V usage is TRBV2 and J usage is TRBJ2-3, with D maybe TRBD1 (6 bases). Germline CDR1 SNHLY, CDR2 FYNNEI. The CDR3 consists of 11 residues. V lost 4 bases to trimming and J lost 15 bases, with 14 bases between them. Here the CDR3 DNA reads TGTGCCAGCAGTGTTTGGACAGATCAATATTTT. Translated, it gives CASSVWTDQYF.

In this sample, this clonotype turned up many times. The chain combines TRBV5-1 with TRBJ2-1, with 8 bases identical to TRBD1. V shed 3 bases, J shed 8 bases, and the junction held 10 bases outside the gene matches. The CDR3 extends over 15 amino acids. Germline V lookup: CDR1 SGHRS, CDR2 YFSETQ. The CDR3 nucleotides are TGCGCCAGCAGCTCAGACAGGGGATGGAGCTATGAGCAGTTCTTC. Amino acids: CASSSDRGWSYEQFF.

This clonotype was found a few times. The CDR3 protein is CASSYLNPGQGGYGYTF. The CDR3 DNA is TGTGCCAGCAGTTACTTGAACCCCGGACAGGGTGGCTATGGCTACACCTTC. J is TRBJ1-2 and V is TRBV6-5, with 8 bases fitting TRBD1. The CDR3 is 17 amino acids. Trimming took 1 base from V and 4 from J; bases not matched to a gene: 11. Germline V gene data show CDR1 as MNHEY and CDR2 as SVGAGI.

This clonotype was seen only a few times. This chain connects TRBV7-3 to TRBJ2-3, with D possibly being TRBD1 (5 bases). This CDR3 has 16 residues. Trimming removed 2 bases from V and 5 bases from J, with 17 bases in between. Germline-derived CDR1 and CDR2 are SGHTA and FQGTGA. The CDR3 loop reads CASSLYTMDKLDTQYF. The DNA of the CDR3 is TGTGCCAGCAGCTTATATACTATGGACAAACTAGATACGCAGTATTTT.

This clonotype was detected many times. The chain employs TRBV5-1 and TRBJ1-5, with D perhaps TRBD1 (5 bases). V dropped 1 base and J dropped 1 base, with 9 bases sitting between them. Looked up from germline, CDR1 is SGHRS and CDR2 is YFSETQ. There are 15 residues in the CDR3. The CDR3: CASSLMGDSNQPQHF. CDR3 coding DNA: TGCGCCAGCAGCTTGATGGGGGACAGCAATCAGCCCCAGCATTTT. Looking up the rest from reference TRBV5-1 and TRBJ1-5 gives the full variable domain: KAGVTQTPRYLIKTRGQQVTLSCSPISGHRSVSWYQQTPGQGLQFLFEYFSETQRNKGNFPGRFSGRQFSNSRSEMNVSTLELGDSALYLCASSLMGDSNQPQHFGDGTRLSIL.

Concerning this clonotype itself: A junction boundary mismatches the germline segment, possibly from a read error. The chain joins TRBV20-1 to TRBJ2-7; D perhaps matches TRBD2 (7 bases). CDR1 DFQATT and CDR2 SNEGSKA come from the germline V gene (reference sequence). The CDR3 sequence is 11 residues long. CDR3 protein: CSAREGGDVTF. As DNA, the CDR3 is TGCAGTGCTAGAGAAGGGGGGGACGTAACCTTC.

This clonotype has more than one count but fewer than ten. This chain uses TRBV20-1 with TRBJ2-3; TRBD2 matches 9 bases. Germline V gene lookup returns CDR1 DFQATT and CDR2 SNEGSKA (reference sequence). Trimming at V came to 1 base and at J to 2 bases, leaving 4 bases not matched to a gene. This CDR3 has 15 amino acids. In DNA form, the CDR3 reads TGCAGTGCTAGAGGGCCTAGCGGGGCCACAGATACGCAGTATTTT. Its translation is CSARGPSGATDTQYF.

This clonotype occurred a few times. V and J are TRBV3-1 and TRBJ2-6; D remains ambiguous. The germline CDR1 and CDR2 sequences are LGHDT and YNNKEL (reference sequence). The germline V and J ends were trimmed by 7 bases and 4 bases, with 5 bases remaining between them. This CDR3 contains 12 residues. The CDR3 sequence: CASNSGANVLTF. DNA for the CDR3: TGTGCCAGCAATTCCGGGGCCAACGTCCTGACTTTC.